Below, one TCR beta chain is given with its context. Antigen: not known. The CDR3 consists of 14 residues. The V end lost 2 bases, the J end lost 0 bases, and 7 bases lay between the germline ends. Germline V gene sequence: CDR1 MNHNY, CDR2 SVGAGI (reference sequence). The data were obtained in a study of T cells after yellow fever vaccination. Study-level findings and limits: In post-booster samples, most primary-vaccination clones reappeared (96% CD4, 88% CD8). Contamination by abundant bulk-population clonotypes could be present in FACS-sorted repertoires.

TCRdb fed the 5' RACE reads into MiXCR, producing one record per CDR3 protein. The data show approximately 330,000 distinct CDR3 sequences, approximately 4% seen once. Sample: PBMCs, taken 5 days after the yellow fever booster vaccination. This rearrangement joins TRBV6-6 to TRBJ1-2; D unresolved. The sequence derives from a man in his late teens or twenties who received the YFV17D yellow fever vaccine. The CDR3 here is CASSYARSNYGYTF. As DNA, the CDR3 is TGTGCCAGCAGTTACGCGCGCTCTAACTATGGCTACACCTTC.